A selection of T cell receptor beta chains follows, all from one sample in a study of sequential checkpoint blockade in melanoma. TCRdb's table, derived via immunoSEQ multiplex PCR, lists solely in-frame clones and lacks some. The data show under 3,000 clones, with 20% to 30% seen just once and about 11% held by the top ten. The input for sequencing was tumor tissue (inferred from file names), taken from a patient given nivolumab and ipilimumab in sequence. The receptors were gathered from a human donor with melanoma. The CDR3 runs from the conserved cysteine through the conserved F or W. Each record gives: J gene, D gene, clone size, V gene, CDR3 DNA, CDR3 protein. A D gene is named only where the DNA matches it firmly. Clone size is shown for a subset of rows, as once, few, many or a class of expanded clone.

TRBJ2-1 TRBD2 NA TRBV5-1 TGCGCCAGCAGCCTGGTTAGCGGGGGAGCGTTCTACAATGAGCAGTTCTTC CASSLVSGGAFYNEQFF
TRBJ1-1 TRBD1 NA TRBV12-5 TGTGCCAGCACCGACGAACCGGGACAGGGCATGAACACTGAAGCTTTCTTT CASTDEPGQGMNTEAFF
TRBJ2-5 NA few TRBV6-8 TGTGCCAGCAGTTACATCCGACAGCAAGAGACCCAGTACTTC CASSYIRQQETQYF
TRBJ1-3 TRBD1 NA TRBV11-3 TGTGCCAGCAGCTTTGGGACAGCTGGAAACACCATATATTTT CASSFGTAGNTIYF
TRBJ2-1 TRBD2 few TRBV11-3 TGTGCCAGCAGCTTAGGACGGGGGGAGTATAATGAGCAGTTCTTC CASSLGRGEYNEQFF
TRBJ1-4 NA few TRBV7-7 TGTGCCAGCAGCCCCAGCCTACCAACTAATGAAAAACTGTTTTTT CASSPSLPTNEKLFF
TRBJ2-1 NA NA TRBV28 TGTGCCAGCAGCCCGCTCGACGGGCAGGGTCGGAATGAGCAGTTCTTC CASSPLDGQGRNEQFF
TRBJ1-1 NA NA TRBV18 TGTGCCAGCTCACCAGAACAGAACACTGAAGCTTTCTTT CASSPEQNTEAFF
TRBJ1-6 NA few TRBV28 TGTGCCAGCATGCCGTGGAACCCCGAGGCCGGTAGGAATTCACCCCTCCACTTT CASMPWNPEAGRNSPLHF
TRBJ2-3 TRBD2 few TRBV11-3 TGTGCCAGCAGCTTAAGCGGGGTGGGCACAGATACGCAGTATTTT CASSLSGVGTDTQYF
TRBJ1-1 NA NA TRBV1 TGCGCCAGCAGCCAGGGGGGCACTGAAGCTTTCTTT CASSQGGTEAFF
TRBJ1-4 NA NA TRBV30 TGTGCCGGGACCGCGACAGACGTTGCAACTAATGAAAAACTGTTTTTT CAGTATDVATNEKLFF
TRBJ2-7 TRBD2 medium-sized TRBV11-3 TGTGCCAGCAGCCACCCTGGGGGGGACCACGAGCAGTACTTC CASSHPGGDHEQYF
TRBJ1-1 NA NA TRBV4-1 TGCGCCAGCAGCCCCGGGGGGTCTGAAGCTTTCTTT CASSPGGSEAFF
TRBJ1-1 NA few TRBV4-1 TGCGCCAGCAGCCCCCAAGTGACCTACACTGAAGCTTTCTTT CASSPQVTYTEAFF
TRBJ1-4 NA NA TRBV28 TGTGCCAGCAGTGTCCCGGGGGGGACTAATGAAAAACTGTTTTTT CASSVPGGTNEKLFF
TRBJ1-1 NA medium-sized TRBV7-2 TGTGCCAGCAGCCTACAATTGAACACTGAAGCTTTCTTT CASSLQLNTEAFF
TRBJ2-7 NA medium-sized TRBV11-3 TGTGCCAGCAGCCCCAAGCGGGTGTCCTACGAGCAGTACTTC CASSPKRVSYEQYF
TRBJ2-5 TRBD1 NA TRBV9 TGTGCCAGCGACATTCCGACAGGGGGAGAAGAGACCCAGTACTTC CASDIPTGGEETQYF
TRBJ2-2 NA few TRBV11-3 TGTGCCAGCAGCCTATGGGAGAACACCGGGGAGCTGTTTTTT CASSLWENTGELFF
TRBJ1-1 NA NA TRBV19 TGTGCCAGTACCCAGTCCCGAGCGGCCAGAGGTACTGAAGCTTTCTTT CASTQSRAARGTEAFF
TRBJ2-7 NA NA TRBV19 TGTGCCAGTAGTATCGCAGAGACCTACGAGCAGTACTTC CASSIAETYEQYF
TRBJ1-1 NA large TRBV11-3 TGTGCCAGCAGCTTGGCGGACCAGGGAAACACTGAAGCTTTCTTT CASSLADQGNTEAFF
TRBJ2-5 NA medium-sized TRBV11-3 TGTGCCAGCAGCTTAGGGACGCTCCAAGAGACCCAGTACTTC CASSLGTLQETQYF
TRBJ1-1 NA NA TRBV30 TGTGCCTGGACTGAGACAGAGAACACTGAAGCTTTCTTT CAWTETENTEAFF